This TCR beta chain emerged from a study of T cells in Graves' hyperthyroidism and ophthalmopathy. Study information: Initial diagnosis, before any treatment, was when peripheral blood was collected.

The CDR3 has 17 residues. V shed 1 base, J shed 2 bases, and the junction held 3 bases outside the gene matches. Germline CDR1 reads SGHAT; CDR2 reads FQNNGV. The study's findings and limits: Researchers found most expanded thyroid clonotypes above 0.001 in blood as well. Ophthalmopathy cases were set apart from stable hyperthyroidism by a 13 V-J model.

Details on this clonotype: Its antigen is currently unknown.

TCR beta CDR3 sequences were amplified from RNA transcripts. First-round RT-PCR of the TCR CDR3 relied on the HTBI primer set. Each CDR3 protein gets one entry after TCRdb re-called the multiplex PCR reads with MiXCR. The data contain 360,000 or so distinct CDR3 sequences, 15% to 20% of them seen just once; the ten biggest clones take up roughly 16%. Orbital computed tomography and thyroid ultrasound, together with serum TRAb and thyroxine and clinical symptoms, were used for diagnoses. Sequencing input: blood. The TCR comes from a woman aged 40 to 50 with Graves' ophthalmopathy. The chain employs TRBV11-2 and TRBJ2-6; 9 bases match TRBD2. DNA of the CDR3: TGTGCCAGCAGCTTAGTTGCGGGGGGGACTGGGGCCAACGTCCTGACTTTC. Amino acids: CASSLVAGGTGANVLTF.